Described below is a single T cell receptor (beta chain) sequence and its context. Per the original data handling: Amplifying reference gene primers gave estimates of nucleated cell counts. Sequencing used immunoSEQ multiplex PCR; TCRdb keeps in-frame clones, though not all of them. The V and J calls and clone size were taken over from that table, and D and trimming were inferred from the DNA. This sample has 110,000 or so clones, with 85% found just once. The data derive from a study of blood T cell repertoires in COVID-19. Study background: Acute and convalescent COVID-19 samples came from the United States, Italy and Spain. T cells, B-cell-depleted T cells, or PBMCs supplied cDNA or gDNA.

This CDR3 comprises 14 residues. Germline V lookup: CDR1 SGHVS, CDR2 FQNEAQ. Trimming cost V 5 bases and J 4 bases; bases outside gene matches: 7. This chain uses TRBV7-8 with TRBJ2-5; TRBD1 agrees at 7 bases. The material sequenced was peripheral blood. The clonotype was recovered from a man between 60 and 70 years old with acute or convalescent COVID-19. DNA of the CDR3: TGTGCCAGCAGCCCACAGGGGATTCGAGAGACCCAGTACTTC. This sequence encodes CASSPQGIRETQYF.